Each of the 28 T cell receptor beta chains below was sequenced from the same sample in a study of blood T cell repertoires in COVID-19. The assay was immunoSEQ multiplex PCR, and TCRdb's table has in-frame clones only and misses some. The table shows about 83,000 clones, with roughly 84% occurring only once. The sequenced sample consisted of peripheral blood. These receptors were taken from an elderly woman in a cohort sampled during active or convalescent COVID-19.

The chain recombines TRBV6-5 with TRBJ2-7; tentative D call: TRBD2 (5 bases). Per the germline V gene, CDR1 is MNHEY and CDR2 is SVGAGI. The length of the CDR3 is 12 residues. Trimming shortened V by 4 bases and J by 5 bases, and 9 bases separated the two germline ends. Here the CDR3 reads CASSFRGDEQYF. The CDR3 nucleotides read TGTGCCAGCAGTTTCCGGGGAGACGAGCAGTACTTC.

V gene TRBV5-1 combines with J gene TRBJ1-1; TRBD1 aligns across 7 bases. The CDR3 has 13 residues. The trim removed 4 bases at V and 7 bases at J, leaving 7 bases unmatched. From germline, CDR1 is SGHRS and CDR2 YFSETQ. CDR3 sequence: CASSRPDRDEAFF. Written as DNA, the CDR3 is TGCGCCAGCAGCCGACCCGACAGGGATGAAGCTTTCTTT.

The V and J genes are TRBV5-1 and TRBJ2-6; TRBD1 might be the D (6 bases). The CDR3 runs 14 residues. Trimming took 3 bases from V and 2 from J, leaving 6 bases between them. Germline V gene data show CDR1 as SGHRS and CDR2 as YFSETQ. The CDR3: CASSWDTGANVLTF. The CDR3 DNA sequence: TGCGCCAGCAGCTGGGACACTGGGGCCAACGTCCTGACTTTC.

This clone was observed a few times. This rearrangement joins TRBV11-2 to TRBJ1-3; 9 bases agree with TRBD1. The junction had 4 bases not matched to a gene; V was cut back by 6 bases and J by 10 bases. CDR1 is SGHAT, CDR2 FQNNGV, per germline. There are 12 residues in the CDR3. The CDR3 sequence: CASRRTGETIYF. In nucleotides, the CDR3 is TGTGCCAGCAGGAGGACAGGGGAAACCATATATTTT.

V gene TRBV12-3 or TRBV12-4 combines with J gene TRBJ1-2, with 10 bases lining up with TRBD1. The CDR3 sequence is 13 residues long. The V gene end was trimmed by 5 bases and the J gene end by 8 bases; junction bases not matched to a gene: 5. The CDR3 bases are TGTGCCAGCAGTCTCGGGACAGGGGAAGGCTACACCTTC. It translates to CASSLGTGEGYTF.

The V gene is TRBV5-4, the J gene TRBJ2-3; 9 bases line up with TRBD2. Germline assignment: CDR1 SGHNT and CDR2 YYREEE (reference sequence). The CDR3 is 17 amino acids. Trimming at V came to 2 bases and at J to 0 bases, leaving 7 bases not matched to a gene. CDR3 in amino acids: CASSFKAGGTSTDTQYF. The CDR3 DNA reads TGTGCCAGCAGCTTCAAAGCGGGAGGCACTAGCACAGATACGCAGTATTTT.

The CDR3 region is CASSLDRGRANTEAFF. As DNA, the CDR3 is TGTGCCAGCAGCTTGGACAGGGGGCGGGCGAACACTGAAGCTTTCTTT. V usage is TRBV5-6 and J usage is TRBJ1-1; 9 nucleotides match TRBD1. The CDR3 covers 16 residues. Germline-derived CDR1 and CDR2 are SGHDT and YYEEEE. J was trimmed by 1 base and V by 0 bases; bases with no gene match: 4. The variable domain in full, completed from reference TRBV5-6 and TRBJ1-1, reads DAGVTQSPTHLIKTRGQQVTLRCSPKSGHDTVSWYQQALGQGPQFIFQYYEEEERQRGNFPDRFSGHQFPNYSSELNVNALLLGDSALYLCASSLDRGRANTEAFFGQGTRLTVV.

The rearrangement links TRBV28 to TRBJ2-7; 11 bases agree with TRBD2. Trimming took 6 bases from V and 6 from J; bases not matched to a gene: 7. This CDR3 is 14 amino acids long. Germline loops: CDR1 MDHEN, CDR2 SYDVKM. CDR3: CASSLSGRAGEQYF. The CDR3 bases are TGTGCCAGCAGCCTTAGCGGGAGGGCCGGCGAGCAGTACTTC.

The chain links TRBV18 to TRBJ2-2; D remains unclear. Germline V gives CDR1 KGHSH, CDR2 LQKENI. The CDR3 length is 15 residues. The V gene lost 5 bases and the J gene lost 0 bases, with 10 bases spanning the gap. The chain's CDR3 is CASSFTVTNTGELFF. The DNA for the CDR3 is TGTGCCAGCTCATTCACAGTAACGAACACCGGGGAGCTGTTTTTT. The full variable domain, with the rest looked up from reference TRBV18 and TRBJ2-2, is NAGVMQNPRHLVRRRGQEARLRCSPMKGHSHVYWYRQLPEEGLKFMVYLQKENIIDESGMPKERFSAEFPKEGPSILRIQQVVRGDSAAYFCASSFTVTNTGELFFGEGSRLTVL.

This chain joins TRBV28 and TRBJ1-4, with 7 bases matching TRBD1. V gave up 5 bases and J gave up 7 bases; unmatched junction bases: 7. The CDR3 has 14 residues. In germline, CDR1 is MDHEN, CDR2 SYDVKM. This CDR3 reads CASSVRTGSEKLFF. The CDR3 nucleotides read TGTGCCAGCAGTGTAAGGACAGGTAGTGAAAAACTGTTTTTT.

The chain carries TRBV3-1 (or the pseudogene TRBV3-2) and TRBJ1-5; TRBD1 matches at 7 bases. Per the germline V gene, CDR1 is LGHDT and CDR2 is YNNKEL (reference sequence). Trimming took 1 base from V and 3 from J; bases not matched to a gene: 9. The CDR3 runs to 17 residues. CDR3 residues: CASSQGSGTVYNQPQHF. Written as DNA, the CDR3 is TGTGCCAGCAGCCAAGGATCCGGGACAGTATACAATCAGCCCCAGCATTTT.

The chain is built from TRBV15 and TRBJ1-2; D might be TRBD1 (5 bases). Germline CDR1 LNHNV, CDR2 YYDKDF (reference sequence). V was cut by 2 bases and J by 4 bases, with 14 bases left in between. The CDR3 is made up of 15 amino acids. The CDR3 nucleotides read TGTGCCACCAGCAGACGGAGGGACGGTACCTATGGCTACACCTTC. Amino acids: CATSRRRDGTYGYTF.

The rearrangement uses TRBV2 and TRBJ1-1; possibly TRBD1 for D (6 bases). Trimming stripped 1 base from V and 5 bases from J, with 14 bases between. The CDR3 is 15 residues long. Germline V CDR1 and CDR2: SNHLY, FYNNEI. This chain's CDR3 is CASSEDGGRGTEAFF. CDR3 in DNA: TGTGCCAGCAGTGAAGACGGGGGGCGAGGAACTGAAGCTTTCTTT.

The CDR3 sequence: CASTLGTGGYNEQFF. The DNA for the CDR3 is TGTGCCAGCACCCTCGGGACAGGGGGCTACAATGAGCAGTTCTTC. J is TRBJ2-1 and V is TRBV27; TRBD1 agrees at 11 bases. The CDR3 contains 15 residues. The V gene's germline CDR1 is MNHEY and CDR2 SMNVEV (reference sequence). Germline trimming cut 7 bases from V and 3 bases from J; bases unmatched to any gene: 5.

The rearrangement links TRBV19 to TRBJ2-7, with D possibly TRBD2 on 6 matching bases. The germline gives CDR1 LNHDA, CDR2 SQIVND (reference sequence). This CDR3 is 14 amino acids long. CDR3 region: CARFSPGLHYEQYF. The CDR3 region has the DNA TGTGCGAGATTTTCGCCGGGACTGCACTACGAGCAGTACTTC.

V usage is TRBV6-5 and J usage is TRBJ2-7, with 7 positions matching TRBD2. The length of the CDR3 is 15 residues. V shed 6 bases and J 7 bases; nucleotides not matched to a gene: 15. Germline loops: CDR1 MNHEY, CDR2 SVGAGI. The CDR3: CASRAAGGSSREQYV. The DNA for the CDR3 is TGTGCCAGCAGAGCCGCTGGCGGGAGTTCACGGGAGCAGTACGTC.

CDR3 amino acids: CASSSDSYRAYNEQFF. CDR3 nucleotide sequence: TGTGCCAGCAGCTCGGACAGTTACAGGGCCTACAATGAGCAGTTCTTC. The chain links TRBV11-2 to TRBJ2-1; a possible D gene is TRBD1 (6 bases). The CDR3 runs to 16 residues. V was shortened by 4 bases and J by 2 bases, with 15 bases between the two germline ends. Germline V CDR1 and CDR2: SGHAT, FQNNGV.

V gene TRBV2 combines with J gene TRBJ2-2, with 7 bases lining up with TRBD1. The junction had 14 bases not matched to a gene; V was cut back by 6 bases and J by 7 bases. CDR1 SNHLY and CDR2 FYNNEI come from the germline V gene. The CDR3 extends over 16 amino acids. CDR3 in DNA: TGTGCCAGCAGAAGCTTTACAGGGGTCTGGGACGGGGAGCTGTTTTTT. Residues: CASRSFTGVWDGELFF.

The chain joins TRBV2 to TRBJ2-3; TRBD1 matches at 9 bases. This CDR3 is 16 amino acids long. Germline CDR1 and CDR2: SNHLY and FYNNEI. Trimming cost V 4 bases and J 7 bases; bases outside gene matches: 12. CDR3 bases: TGTGCCAGCAGTGCGGGAACAGGGGGCGCGATCCATACGCAGTATTTT. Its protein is CASSAGTGGAIHTQYF. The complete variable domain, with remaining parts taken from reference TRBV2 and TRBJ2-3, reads EPEVTQTPSHQVTQMGQEVILRCVPISNHLYFYWYRQILGQKVEFLVSFYNNEISEKSEIFDDQFSVERPDGSNFTLKIRSTKLEDSAMYFCASSAGTGGAIHTQYFGPGTRLTVL.

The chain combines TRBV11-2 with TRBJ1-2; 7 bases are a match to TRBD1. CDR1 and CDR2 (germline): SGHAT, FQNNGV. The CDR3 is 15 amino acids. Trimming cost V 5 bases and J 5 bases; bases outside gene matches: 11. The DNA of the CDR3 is TGTGCCAGCAGCCCCGTGAGGGGGCGAATATATGGCTACACCTTC. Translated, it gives CASSPVRGRIYGYTF.

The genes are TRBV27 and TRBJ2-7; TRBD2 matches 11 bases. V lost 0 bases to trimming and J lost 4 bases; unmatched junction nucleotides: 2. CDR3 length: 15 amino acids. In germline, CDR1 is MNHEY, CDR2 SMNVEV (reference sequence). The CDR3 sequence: CASSLSWTSGYEQYF. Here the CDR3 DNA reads TGTGCCAGCAGTTTATCTTGGACTAGCGGGTACGAGCAGTACTTC.

The CDR3 loop reads CATSRDRLAGLTDTQYF. The DNA for the CDR3 is TGTGCCACCAGCAGAGATAGGCTAGCGGGATTGACAGATACGCAGTATTTT. The chain is built from TRBV15 and TRBJ2-3, with 9 bases identical to TRBD2. The CDR3 contains 17 residues. From germline, CDR1 is LNHNV and CDR2 YYDKDF (reference sequence). With 0 bases clipped from V and 3 bases from J, the junction kept 7 bases outside the gene matches.

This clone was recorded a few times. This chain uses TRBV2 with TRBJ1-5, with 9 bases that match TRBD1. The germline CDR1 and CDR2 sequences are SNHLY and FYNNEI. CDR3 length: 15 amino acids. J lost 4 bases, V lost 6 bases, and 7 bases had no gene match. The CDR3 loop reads CASRSDRGKNQPQHF. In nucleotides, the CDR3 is TGTGCCAGCAGATCGGACAGGGGAAAAAATCAGCCCCAGCATTTT.

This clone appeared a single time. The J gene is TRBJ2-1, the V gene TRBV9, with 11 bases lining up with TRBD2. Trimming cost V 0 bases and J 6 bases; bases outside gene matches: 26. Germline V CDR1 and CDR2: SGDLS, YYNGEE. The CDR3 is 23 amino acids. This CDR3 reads CASSVDPGGSSGRQSRLGNEQFF. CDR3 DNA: TGTGCCAGCAGCGTAGACCCCGGAGGGTCTAGCGGGAGGCAGTCGAGGTTAGGCAATGAGCAGTTCTTC.

The CDR3 sequence is CASSFWDRDNEQFF. DNA of the CDR3: TGTGCCAGCAGCTTTTGGGACAGGGACAATGAGCAGTTCTTC. The V gene is TRBV5-6, the J gene TRBJ2-1; 9 bases agree with TRBD1. The trim removed 2 bases at V and 5 bases at J, leaving 2 bases unmatched. CDR3 length: 14 amino acids. Germline loops: CDR1 SGHDT, CDR2 YYEEEE.

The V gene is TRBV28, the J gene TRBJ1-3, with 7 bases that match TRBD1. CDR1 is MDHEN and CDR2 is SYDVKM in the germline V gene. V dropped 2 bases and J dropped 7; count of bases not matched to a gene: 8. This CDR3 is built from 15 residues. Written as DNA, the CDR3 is TGTGCCAGCAGTTTAATGACAGGGTTCAGGAACACCATATATTTT. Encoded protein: CASSLMTGFRNTIYF.

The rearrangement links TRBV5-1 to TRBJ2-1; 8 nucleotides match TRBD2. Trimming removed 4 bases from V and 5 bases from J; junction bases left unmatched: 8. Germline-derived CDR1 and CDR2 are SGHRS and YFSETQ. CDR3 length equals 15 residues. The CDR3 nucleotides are TGCGCCAGCAGCCAAGGGCTAGCGGGCCACAATGAGCAGTTCTTC. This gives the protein CASSQGLAGHNEQFF. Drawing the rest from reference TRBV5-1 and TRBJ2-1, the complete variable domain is KAGVTQTPRYLIKTRGQQVTLSCSPISGHRSVSWYQQTPGQGLQFLFEYFSETQRNKGNFPGRFSGRQFSNSRSEMNVSTLELGDSALYLCASSQGLAGHNEQFFGPGTRLTVL.

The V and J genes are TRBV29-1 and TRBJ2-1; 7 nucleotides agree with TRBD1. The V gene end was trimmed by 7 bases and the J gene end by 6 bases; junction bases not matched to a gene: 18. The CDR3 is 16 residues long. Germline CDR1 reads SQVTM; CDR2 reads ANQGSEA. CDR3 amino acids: CSASGQRAIYSNEQFF. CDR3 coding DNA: TGCAGCGCGTCGGGACAGAGGGCAATCTATTCCAATGAGCAGTTCTTC.